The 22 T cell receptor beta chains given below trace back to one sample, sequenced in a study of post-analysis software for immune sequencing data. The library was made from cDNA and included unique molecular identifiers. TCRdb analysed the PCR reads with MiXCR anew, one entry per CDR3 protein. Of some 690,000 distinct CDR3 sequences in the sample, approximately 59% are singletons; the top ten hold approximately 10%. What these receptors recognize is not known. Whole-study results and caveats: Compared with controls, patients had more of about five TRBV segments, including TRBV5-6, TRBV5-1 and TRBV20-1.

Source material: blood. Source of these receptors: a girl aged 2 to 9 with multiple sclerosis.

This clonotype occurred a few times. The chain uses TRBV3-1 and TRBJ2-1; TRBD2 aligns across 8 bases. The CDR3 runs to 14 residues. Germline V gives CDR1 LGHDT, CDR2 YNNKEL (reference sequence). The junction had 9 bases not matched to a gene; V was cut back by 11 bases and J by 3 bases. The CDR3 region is CAVQVAGFYNEQFF. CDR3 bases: TGTGCCGTTCAGGTAGCGGGATTCTACAATGAGCAGTTCTTC.

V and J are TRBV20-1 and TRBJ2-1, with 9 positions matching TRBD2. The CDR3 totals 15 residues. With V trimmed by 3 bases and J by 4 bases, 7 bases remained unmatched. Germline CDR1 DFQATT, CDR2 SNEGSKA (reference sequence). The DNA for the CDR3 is TGCAGTGCTAGGGAGACTAGCGGTACTTACAATGAGCAGTTCTTC. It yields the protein CSARETSGTYNEQFF.

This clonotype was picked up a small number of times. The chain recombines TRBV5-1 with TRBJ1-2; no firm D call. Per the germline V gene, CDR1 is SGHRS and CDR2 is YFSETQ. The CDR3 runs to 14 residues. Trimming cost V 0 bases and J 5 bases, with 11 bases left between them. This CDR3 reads CASSLARSEYGYTF. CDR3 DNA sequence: TGCGCCAGCAGCTTGGCCAGGTCAGAATATGGCTACACCTTC.

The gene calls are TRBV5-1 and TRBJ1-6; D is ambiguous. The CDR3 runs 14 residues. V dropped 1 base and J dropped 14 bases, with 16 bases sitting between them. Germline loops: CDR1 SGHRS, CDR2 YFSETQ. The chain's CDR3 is CASSLLGPEATLHF. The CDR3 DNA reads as TGCGCCAGCAGCTTGTTAGGGCCCGAAGCCACCCTCCACTTT.

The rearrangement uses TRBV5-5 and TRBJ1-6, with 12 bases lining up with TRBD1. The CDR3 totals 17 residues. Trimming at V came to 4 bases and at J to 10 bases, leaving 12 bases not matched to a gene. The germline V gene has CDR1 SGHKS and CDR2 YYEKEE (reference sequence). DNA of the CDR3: TGTGCCAGCAGCGCGGTCCCGGGACAGGGGGCAAGGTCACCCCTCCACTTT. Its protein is CASSAVPGQGARSPLHF.

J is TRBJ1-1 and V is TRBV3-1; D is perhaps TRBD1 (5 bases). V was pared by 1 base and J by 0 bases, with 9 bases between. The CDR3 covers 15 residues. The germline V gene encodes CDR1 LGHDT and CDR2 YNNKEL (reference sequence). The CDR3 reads CASSQGQGLNTEAFF. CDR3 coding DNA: TGTGCCAGCAGCCAAGGTCAGGGCCTGAACACTGAAGCTTTCTTT.

CDR3 sequence (DNA): TGTGCCAGCAGTCATTCCCCAGGGACCGGGGAGCTGTTTTTT. It yields the protein CASSHSPGTGELFF. The genes are TRBV12-3 or TRBV12-4 and TRBJ2-2; D possibly corresponds to TRBD1 (5 bases). Trimming left V 5 bases short and J 5 bases short, with 12 bases between. This CDR3 spans 14 amino acids.

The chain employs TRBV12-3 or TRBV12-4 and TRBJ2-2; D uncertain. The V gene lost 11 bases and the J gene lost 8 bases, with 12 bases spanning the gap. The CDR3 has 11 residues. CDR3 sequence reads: CACTTWGELFF. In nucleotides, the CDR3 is TGTGCCTGCACCACCTGGGGGGAGCTGTTTTTT.

In DNA, the CDR3 is TGTGCCATCAGTGAGTCGGGGAGCATGAACACTGAAGCTTTCTTT. Protein: CAISESGSMNTEAFF. This chain joins TRBV10-3 and TRBJ1-1, with unresolved D. V lost 0 bases, J lost 0 bases, and 8 bases lay in between. The CDR3 sequence is 15 residues long. Germline values: CDR1 ENHRY, CDR2 SYGVKD.

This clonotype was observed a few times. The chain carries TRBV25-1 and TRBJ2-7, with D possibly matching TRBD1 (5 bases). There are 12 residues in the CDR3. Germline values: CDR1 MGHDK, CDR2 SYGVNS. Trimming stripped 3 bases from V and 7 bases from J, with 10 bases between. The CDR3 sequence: CASSDREVEQYF. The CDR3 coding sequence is TGTGCCAGCAGTGACAGGGAAGTTGAGCAGTACTTC.

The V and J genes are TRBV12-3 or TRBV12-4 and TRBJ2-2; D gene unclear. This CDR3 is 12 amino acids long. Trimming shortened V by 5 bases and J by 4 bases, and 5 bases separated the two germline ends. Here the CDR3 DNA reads TGTGCCAGCAGTGCGGCCACCGGGGAGCTGTTTTTT. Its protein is CASSAATGELFF.

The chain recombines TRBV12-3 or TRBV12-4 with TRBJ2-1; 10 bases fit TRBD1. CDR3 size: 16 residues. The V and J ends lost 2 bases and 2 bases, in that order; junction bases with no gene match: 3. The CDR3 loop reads CASSLLGTGAYNEQFF. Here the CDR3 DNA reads TGTGCCAGCAGTTTATTAGGGACAGGGGCCTACAATGAGCAGTTCTTC.

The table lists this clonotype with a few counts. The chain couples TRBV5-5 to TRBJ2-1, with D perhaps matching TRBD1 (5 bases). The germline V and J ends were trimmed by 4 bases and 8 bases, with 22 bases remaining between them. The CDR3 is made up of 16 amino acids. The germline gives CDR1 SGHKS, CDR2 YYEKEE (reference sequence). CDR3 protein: CASSRVPGSVLDEQFF. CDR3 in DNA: TGTGCCAGCAGCCGGGTCCCAGGGTCTGTCTTGGATGAGCAGTTCTTC.

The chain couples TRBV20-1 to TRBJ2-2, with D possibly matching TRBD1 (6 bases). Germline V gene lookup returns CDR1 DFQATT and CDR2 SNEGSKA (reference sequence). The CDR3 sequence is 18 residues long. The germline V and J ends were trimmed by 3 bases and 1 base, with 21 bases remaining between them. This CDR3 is CSASRRTTGIGNTGELFF. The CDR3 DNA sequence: TGCAGTGCTAGCCGACGAACAACAGGGATCGGGAACACCGGGGAGCTGTTTTTT.

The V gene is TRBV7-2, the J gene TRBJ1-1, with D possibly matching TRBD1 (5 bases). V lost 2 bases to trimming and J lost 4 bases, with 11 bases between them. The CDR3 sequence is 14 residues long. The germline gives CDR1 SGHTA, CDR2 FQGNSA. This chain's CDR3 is CASSLLQEGTEAFF. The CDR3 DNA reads TGTGCCAGCAGCTTACTACAGGAGGGCACTGAAGCTTTCTTT.

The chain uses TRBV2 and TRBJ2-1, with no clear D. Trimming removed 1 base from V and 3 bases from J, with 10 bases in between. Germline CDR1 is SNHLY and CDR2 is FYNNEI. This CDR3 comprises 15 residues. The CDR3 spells CASSEEAVIYNEQFF. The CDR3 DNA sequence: TGTGCCAGCAGTGAAGAGGCGGTAATCTACAATGAGCAGTTCTTC.

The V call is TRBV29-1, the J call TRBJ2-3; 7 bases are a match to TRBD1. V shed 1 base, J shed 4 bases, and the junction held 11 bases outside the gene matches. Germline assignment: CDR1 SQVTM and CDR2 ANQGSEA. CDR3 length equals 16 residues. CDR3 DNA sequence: TGCAGCGTTGAAGGAGAATCGGGACAGTCCGCAGATACGCAGTATTTT. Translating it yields CSVEGESGQSADTQYF.

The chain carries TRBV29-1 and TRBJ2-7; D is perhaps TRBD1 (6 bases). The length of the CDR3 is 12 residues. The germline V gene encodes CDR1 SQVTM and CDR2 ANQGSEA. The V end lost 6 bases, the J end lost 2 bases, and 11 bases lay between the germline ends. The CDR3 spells CSVQGMTYEQYF. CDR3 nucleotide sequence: TGCAGCGTGCAGGGGATGACCTACGAGCAGTACTTC.

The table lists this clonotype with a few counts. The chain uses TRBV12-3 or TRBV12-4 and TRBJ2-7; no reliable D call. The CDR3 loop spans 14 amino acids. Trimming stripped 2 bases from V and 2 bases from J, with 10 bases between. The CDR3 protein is CASSLPDIPYEQYF. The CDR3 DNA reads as TGTGCCAGCAGTTTACCAGATATCCCCTACGAGCAGTACTTC.

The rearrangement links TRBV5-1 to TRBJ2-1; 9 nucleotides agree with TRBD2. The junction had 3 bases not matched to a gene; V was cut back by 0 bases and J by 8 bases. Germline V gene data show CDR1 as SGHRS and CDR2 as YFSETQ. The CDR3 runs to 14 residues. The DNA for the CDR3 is TGCGCCAGCAGCTTGGTGAGCGGGGGGCATGAGCAGTTCTTC. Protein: CASSLVSGGHEQFF.

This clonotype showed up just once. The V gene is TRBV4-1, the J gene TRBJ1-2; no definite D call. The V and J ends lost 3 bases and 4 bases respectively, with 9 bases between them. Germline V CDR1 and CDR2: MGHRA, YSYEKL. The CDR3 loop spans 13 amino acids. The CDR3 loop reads CASSHGQSYGYTF. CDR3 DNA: TGCGCCAGCAGCCATGGCCAGTCCTATGGCTACACCTTC.

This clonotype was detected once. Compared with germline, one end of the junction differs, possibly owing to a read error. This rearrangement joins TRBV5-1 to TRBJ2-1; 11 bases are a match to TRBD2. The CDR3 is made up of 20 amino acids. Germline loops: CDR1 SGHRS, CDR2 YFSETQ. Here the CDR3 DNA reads TGCGCCAGCAGCTTCACCGCCCCTAGCGGGGGGCCTAGCTCCTACAATGAGCAATTCTTC. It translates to CASSFTAPSGGPSSYNEQFF.